Following are 11 T cell receptor beta chains from one sample sequenced in a study of cytomegalovirus exposure and HLA in healthy donors. It was with 60 Vbeta and 13 Jbeta primers that the PCR ran. Repertoires were generated with immunoSEQ multiplex PCR, while TCRdb's copy carries only in-frame clones and drops some. Of about 130,000 clones in the sample, under 90% were seen once. Input material: PBMCs. The receptors come from a man between 18 and 35 years old in good health and CMV-seronegative.

The chain employs TRBV11-3 and TRBJ2-2; TRBD1 might be the D (6 bases). The CDR3 runs to 18 residues. Trimming removed 2 bases at V and 6 bases at J, with 22 bases between. CDR1 is SGHNT, CDR2 YENEEA, per germline. Written as DNA, the CDR3 is TGTGCCAGCAGCTTAACTGAGTGGGGACAATCCCTTGCCGGGGAGCTGTTTTTT. Translation gives CASSLTEWGQSLAGELFF.

This clone was detected only a few times. The V call is TRBV7-9, the J call TRBJ2-7; perhaps TRBD1 as D (6 bases). The CDR3 runs 14 residues. The V and J ends lost 2 bases and 6 bases respectively, with 14 bases between them. Germline-derived CDR1 and CDR2 are SEHNR and FQNEAQ (reference sequence). The CDR3 nucleotides are TGTGCCAGCAGCTTACTCTTTGGGGGCGGCGAGCAGTACTTC. It codes for CASSLLFGGGEQYF. Full variable domain (outside the CDR3, taken from reference TRBV7-9 and TRBJ2-7): DTGVSQNPRHKITKRGQNVTFRCDPISEHNRLYWYRQTLGQGPEFLTYFQNEAQLEKSRLLSDRFSAERPKGSFSTLEIQRTEQGDSAMYLCASSLLFGGGEQYFGPGTRLTVT.

This chain links TRBV5-6 with TRBJ2-5; no definite D call. V was trimmed by 4 bases and J by 3 bases, leaving 10 bases between them. The CDR3 covers 13 residues. From germline, CDR1 is SGHDT and CDR2 YYEEEE. The CDR3 nucleotides are TGTGCCAGCAGCGCCTACTCAAAAGAGACCCAGTACTTC. Translated, it gives CASSAYSKETQYF.

The chain uses TRBV11-2 and TRBJ2-7; 7 nucleotides line up with TRBD1. This CDR3 has 16 amino acids. Trimming cost V 3 bases and J 1 base; bases outside gene matches: 9. Per germline, CDR1 SGHAT and CDR2 FQNNGV. In DNA form, the CDR3 reads TGTGCCAGCAGCTTTGGACAGGTCAGGACATCCTACGAGCAGTACTTC. It codes for CASSFGQVRTSYEQYF.

This clone was counted a single time. The chain couples TRBV14 to TRBJ1-2, with 7 bases matching TRBD1. CDR1 is SGHDN, CDR2 FVKESK, per germline. The CDR3 totals 14 residues. The ends lost 4 bases at V and 4 bases at J; junction bases unmatched: 6. CDR3 in DNA: TGTGCCAGCAGCCCAGGGGACAGCTTCTATGGCTACACCTTC. This translates into CASSPGDSFYGYTF.

The V call is TRBV4-3, the J call TRBJ1-1; perhaps TRBD1 as D (5 bases). The CDR3 runs 16 residues. Germline CDR1 LGHNA, CDR2 YSLEER. V was cut by 0 bases and J by 3 bases, with 14 bases left in between. DNA of the CDR3: TGCGCCAGCAGCCAAGAATTGGCAGGGCGATACACTGAAGCTTTCTTT. Translation gives CASSQELAGRYTEAFF.

V usage is TRBV7-9 and J usage is TRBJ2-5; no reliable D call. The J call may be wrong; the DNA end is better matched by TRBJ2-7. The CDR3 consists of 15 residues. Germline CDR1 reads SEHNR; CDR2 reads FQNEAQ (reference sequence). DNA for the CDR3: TGTGCCAGCAGCTTAGCGCGGCAAAGCTCCTACGAGCAGTACTTC. Translating it yields CASSLARQSSYEQYF.

This clone was seen once. In DNA form, the CDR3 reads TGTGCCAGCAGTGAAGGGTCCTCAGGGTTGGGCTACACCTTC. The encoded protein is CASSEGSSGLGYTF. This chain joins TRBV6-1 and TRBJ1-2; D possibly corresponds to TRBD1 (5 bases). CDR1 is MNHNS, CDR2 SASEGT, per germline. There are 14 residues in the CDR3. V was cut by 1 base and J by 8 bases, with 14 bases left in between.

There are a few counts of this clone. The chain uses TRBV7-6 and TRBJ2-5, with 7 bases lining up with TRBD1. Germline lookup yields CDR1 SGHVS and CDR2 FNYEAQ. This CDR3 region has 18 residues. Losses at the gene ends were 3 bases for V and 3 bases for J; bases not matched to a gene: 16. The CDR3 sequence is CASSLEPGTATKKETQYF. The CDR3 nucleotides are TGTGCCAGCAGCTTGGAACCCGGGACAGCGACGAAGAAAGAGACCCAGTACTTC.

This clone was detected only a few times. This sequence joins TRBV27 and TRBJ2-2; possible D gene TRBD1, 6 bases. Germline lookup yields CDR1 MNHEY and CDR2 SMNVEV (reference sequence). The CDR3 contains 15 residues. V was shortened by 7 bases and J by 3 bases, with 15 bases between the two germline ends. The chain's CDR3 is CASTFQGMDTGELFF. The CDR3 DNA follows: TGTGCCAGCACCTTTCAGGGGATGGACACCGGGGAGCTGTTTTTT.

This chain uses TRBV11-2 with TRBJ2-7; maybe TRBD2 (5 bases). The CDR3 has 15 amino acids. Per the germline V gene, CDR1 is SGHAT and CDR2 is FQNNGV. Trimming shortened V by 4 bases and J by 0 bases, and 13 bases separated the two germline ends. The CDR3 spells CASSSPRGLSYEQYF. The DNA for the CDR3 is TGTGCCAGCAGCTCCCCCCGGGGTCTCTCCTACGAGCAGTACTTC.